What follows are 6 T cell receptor beta chains derived from one specimen sequenced in a study of blood T cell repertoires in COVID-19 (dated by TCRdb to the early 2020s). Libraries came from the immunoSEQ multiplex PCR assay. As stored in TCRdb, this immuneACCESS dataset retains in-frame rearrangements with V and J assigned. A fraction of the clones does not appear; measured against another copy, unresolved V genes explain less than half of the discrepancy, and the remainder lacks a known reason. This sample is represented by hundreds of thousands of clones; around 89% of them were singletons. The top ten clonotypes cover over 4% of the sample. Sequenced input: peripheral blood. These receptor sequences come from a woman younger than 45 with acute or convalescent COVID-19.

The chain combines TRBV5-1 with TRBJ2-1, with 9 positions matching TRBD2. Germline V gene data show CDR1 as SGHRS and CDR2 as YFSETQ. Trimming cost V 5 bases and J 4 bases; bases outside gene matches: 10. The CDR3 runs to 16 residues. CDR3 loop: CASRPSGLAQYNEQFF. CDR3 coding DNA: TGCGCCAGCAGGCCGAGCGGACTAGCGCAGTACAATGAGCAGTTCTTC.

J is TRBJ2-7 and V is TRBV15; 7 nucleotides align to TRBD2. This CDR3 is 14 amino acids long. Germline V lookup: CDR1 LNHNV, CDR2 YYDKDF (reference sequence). V trimming: 5 bases; J trimming: 6 bases; junction bases outside the gene matches: 10. CDR3 region: CATSRSGVASEQYF. CDR3 DNA sequence: TGTGCCACCAGCCGAAGCGGGGTGGCGAGCGAGCAGTACTTC.

The chain couples TRBV27 to TRBJ2-3, with 7 nucleotides matching TRBD2. With V trimmed by 8 bases and J by 5 bases, 19 bases remained unmatched. The CDR3 is 17 residues long. Germline values: CDR1 MNHEY, CDR2 SMNVEV (reference sequence). CDR3 amino acids: CASSEQRGAGTGDTQYF. The CDR3 nucleotides are TGTGCCAGCTCTGAACAGCGCGGAGCGGGGACTGGAGATACGCAGTATTTT.

The rearrangement links TRBV29-1 to TRBJ2-5, with 15 positions matching TRBD2. J was trimmed by 7 bases and V by 1 base; bases with no gene match: 4. CDR1 is SQVTM, CDR2 ANQGSEA, per germline. The CDR3 has 15 residues. CDR3 sequence: CSVEVGTSGGRTQYF. Here the CDR3 DNA reads TGCAGCGTTGAAGTAGGGACTAGCGGGGGGCGGACCCAGTACTTC.

As to this clone: Additional DNA sequences in this sample encode the identical CDR3. The V and J genes are TRBV18 and TRBJ1-1; D perhaps matches TRBD1 (5 bases). This CDR3 spans 13 amino acids. CDR1 is KGHSH and CDR2 is LQKENI in the germline V gene. With 5 bases removed from V and 1 base from J, the gap between germline ends came to 8 bases. The CDR3 bases are TGTGCCAGCTCAGGAGACAGGAACACTGAAGCTTTCTTT. It encodes CASSGDRNTEAFF.

This clone was seen once. This chain joins TRBV29-1 and TRBJ2-3; the match to TRBD1 covers 9 bases. Germline V gene lookup returns CDR1 SQVTM and CDR2 ANQGSEA. V was pared by 4 bases and J by 0 bases, with 2 bases of the junction left unmatched. The CDR3 is made up of 14 amino acids. This chain's CDR3 is CSVADRGSTDTQYF. The CDR3 bases are TGCAGCGTTGCGGACAGGGGTAGCACAGATACGCAGTATTTT.